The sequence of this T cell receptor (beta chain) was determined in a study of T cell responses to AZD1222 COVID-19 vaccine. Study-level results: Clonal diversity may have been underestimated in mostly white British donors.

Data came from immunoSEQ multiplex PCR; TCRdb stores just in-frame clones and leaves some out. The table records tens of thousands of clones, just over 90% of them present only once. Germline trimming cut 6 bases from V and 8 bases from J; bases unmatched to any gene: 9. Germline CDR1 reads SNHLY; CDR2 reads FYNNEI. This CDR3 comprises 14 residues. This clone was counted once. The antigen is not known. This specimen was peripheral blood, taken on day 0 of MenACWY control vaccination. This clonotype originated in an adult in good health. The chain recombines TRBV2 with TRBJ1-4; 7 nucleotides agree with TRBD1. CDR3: CASRVRGNQEKLFF. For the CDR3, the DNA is TGTGCCAGCAGGGTCAGGGGGAATCAGGAAAAACTGTTTTTT.